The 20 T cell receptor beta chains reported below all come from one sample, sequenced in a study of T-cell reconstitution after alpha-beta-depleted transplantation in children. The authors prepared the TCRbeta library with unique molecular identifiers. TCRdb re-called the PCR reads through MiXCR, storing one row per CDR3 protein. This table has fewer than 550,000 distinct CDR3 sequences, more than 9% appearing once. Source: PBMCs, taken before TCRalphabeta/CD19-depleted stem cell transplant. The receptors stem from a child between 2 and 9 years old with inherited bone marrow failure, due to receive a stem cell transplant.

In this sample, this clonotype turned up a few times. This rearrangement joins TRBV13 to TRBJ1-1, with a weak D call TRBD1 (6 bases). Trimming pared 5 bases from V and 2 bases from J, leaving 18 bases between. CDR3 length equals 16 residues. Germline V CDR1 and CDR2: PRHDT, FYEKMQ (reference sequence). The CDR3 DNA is TGTGCCAGCAGCACACAATTTACAGGGCGAAACACTGAAGCTTTCTTT. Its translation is CASSTQFTGRNTEAFF.

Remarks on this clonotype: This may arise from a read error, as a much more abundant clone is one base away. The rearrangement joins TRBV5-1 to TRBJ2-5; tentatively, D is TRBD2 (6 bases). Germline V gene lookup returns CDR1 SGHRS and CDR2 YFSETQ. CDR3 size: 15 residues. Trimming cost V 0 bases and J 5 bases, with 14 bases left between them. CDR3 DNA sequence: TGCGCCAGCAGCTTGGATCCGGGGGATGTGGAGACCCAGTACTTC. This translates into CASSLDPGDVETQYF.

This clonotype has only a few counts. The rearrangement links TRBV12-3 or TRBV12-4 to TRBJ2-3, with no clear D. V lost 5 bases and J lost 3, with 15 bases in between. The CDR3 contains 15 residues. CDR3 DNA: TGTGCCAGCAGTCAGTATGTAGGAACAACAGATACGCAGTATTTT. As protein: CASSQYVGTTDTQYF.

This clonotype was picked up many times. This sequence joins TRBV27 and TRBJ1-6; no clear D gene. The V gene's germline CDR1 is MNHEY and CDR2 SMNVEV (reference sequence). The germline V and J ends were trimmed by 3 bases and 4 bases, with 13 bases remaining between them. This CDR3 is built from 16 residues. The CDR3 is CASSFWAGRYNSPLHF. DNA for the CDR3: TGTGCCAGCAGTTTTTGGGCCGGTCGTTATAATTCACCCCTCCACTTT.

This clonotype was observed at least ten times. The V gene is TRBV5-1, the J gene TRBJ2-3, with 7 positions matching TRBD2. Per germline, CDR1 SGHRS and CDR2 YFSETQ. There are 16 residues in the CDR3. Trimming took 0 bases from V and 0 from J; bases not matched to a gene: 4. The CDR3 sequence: CASSLGSGASTDTQYF. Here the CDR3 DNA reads TGCGCCAGCAGCTTGGGAAGCGGGGCTAGCACAGATACGCAGTATTTT.

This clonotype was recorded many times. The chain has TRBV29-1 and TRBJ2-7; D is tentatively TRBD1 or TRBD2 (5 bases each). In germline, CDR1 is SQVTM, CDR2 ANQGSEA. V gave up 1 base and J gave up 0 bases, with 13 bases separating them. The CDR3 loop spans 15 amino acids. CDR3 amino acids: CSVEGTSGTSYEQYF. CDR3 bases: TGCAGCGTTGAAGGCACTTCCGGGACCTCCTACGAGCAGTACTTC.

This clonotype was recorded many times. CDR3 nucleotides: TGCAGTGCTAGTCAAGGTAGCGGACCCGGCTACGAGCAGTACTTC. Translation: CSASQGSGPGYEQYF. V gene TRBV20-1 combines with J gene TRBJ2-7; D might be TRBD2 (6 bases). The V end lost 3 bases, the J end lost 3 bases, and 18 bases lay between the germline ends. There are 15 residues in the CDR3. Germline V gene sequence: CDR1 DFQATT, CDR2 SNEGSKA (reference sequence).

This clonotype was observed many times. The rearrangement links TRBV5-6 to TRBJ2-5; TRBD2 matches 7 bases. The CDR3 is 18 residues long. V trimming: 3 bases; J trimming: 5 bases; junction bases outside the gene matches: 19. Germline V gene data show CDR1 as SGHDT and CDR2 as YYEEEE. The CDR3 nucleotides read TGTGCCAGCAGCTCCCTTACCCGATTAGGGAGGGGAGTGGAGACCCAGTACTTC. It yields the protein CASSSLTRLGRGVETQYF.

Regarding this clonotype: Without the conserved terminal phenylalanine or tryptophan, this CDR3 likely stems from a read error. CDR3 DNA: TGCAGTGCTAGAGATTACTTAGCGCAGAGCTCCTACAATGAGCAGTTCTCC. This translates into CSARDYLAQSSYNEQFS. V is TRBV20-1 and J is TRBJ2-1; the D gene is possibly TRBD2 (5 bases). Trimming shortened V by 0 bases and J by 0 bases, and 15 bases separated the two germline ends. This CDR3 contains 17 residues. CDR1 is DFQATT, CDR2 SNEGSKA, per germline (reference sequence).

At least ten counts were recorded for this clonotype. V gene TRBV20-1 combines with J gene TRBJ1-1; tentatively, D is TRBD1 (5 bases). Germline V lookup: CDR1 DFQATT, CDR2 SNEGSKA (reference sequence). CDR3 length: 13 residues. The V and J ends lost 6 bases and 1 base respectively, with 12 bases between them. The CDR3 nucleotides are TGCAGTGCGGTGCGGGGCGGGAACACTGAAGCTTTCTTT. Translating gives CSAVRGGNTEAFF.

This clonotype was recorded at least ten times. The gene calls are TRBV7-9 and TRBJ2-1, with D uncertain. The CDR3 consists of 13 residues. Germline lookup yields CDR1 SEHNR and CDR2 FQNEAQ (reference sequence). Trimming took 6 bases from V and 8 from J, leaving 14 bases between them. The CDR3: CASRTVIDDEQFF. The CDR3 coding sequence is TGTGCCAGCAGGACGGTGATTGATGATGAGCAGTTCTTC.

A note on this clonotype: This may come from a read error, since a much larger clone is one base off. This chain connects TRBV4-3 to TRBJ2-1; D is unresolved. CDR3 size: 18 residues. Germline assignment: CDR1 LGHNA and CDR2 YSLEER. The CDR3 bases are TGCGCCAGCAGCCAAGATTTTAGGCGGCTCGTTCGGTACAATGAGCAGGTCTTC. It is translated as CASSQDFRRLVRYNEQVF.

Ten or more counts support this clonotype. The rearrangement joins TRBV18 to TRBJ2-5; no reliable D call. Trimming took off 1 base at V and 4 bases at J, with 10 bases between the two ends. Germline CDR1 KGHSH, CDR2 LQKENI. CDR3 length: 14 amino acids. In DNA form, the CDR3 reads TGTGCCAGCTCACCACTCGGCGGTCCAGAGACCCAGTACTTC. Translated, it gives CASSPLGGPETQYF.

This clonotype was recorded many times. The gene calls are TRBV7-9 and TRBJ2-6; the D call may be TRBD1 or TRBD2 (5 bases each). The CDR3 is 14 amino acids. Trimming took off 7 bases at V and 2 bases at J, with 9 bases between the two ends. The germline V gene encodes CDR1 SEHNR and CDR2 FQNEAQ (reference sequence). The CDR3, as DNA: TGTGCCAGCATCCGGGGCGCTGGGGCCAACGTCCTGACTTTC. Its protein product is CASIRGAGANVLTF.

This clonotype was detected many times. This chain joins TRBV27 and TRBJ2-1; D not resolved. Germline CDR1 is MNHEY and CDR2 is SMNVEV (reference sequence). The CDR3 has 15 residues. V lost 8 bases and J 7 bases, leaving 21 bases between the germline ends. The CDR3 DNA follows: TGTGCCAGCTCTCCCAGGACGGCTGGATTGAATGAGCAGTTCTTC. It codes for CASSPRTAGLNEQFF.

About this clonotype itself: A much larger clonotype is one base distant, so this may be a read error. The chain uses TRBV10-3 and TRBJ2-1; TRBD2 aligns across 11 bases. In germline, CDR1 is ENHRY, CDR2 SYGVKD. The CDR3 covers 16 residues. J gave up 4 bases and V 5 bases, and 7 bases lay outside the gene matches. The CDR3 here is CAISLAGGAMYNEQFF. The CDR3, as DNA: TGTGCCATCAGTTTAGCGGGAGGGGCCATGTACAATGAGCAGTTCTTC.

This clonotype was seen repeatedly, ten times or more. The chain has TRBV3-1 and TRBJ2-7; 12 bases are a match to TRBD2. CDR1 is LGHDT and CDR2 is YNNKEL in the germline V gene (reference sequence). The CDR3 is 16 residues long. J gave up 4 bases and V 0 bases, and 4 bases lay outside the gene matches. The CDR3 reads CASSQDNLAGGYEQYF. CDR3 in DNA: TGTGCCAGCAGCCAAGATAACCTAGCGGGAGGGTACGAGCAGTACTTC.

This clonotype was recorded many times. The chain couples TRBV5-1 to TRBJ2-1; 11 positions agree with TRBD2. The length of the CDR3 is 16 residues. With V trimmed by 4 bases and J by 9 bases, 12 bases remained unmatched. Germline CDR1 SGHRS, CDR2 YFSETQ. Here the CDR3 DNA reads TGCGCCAGCAGCATGTTTCTAGCGGGAGGAGGAAGTGAGCAGTTCTTC. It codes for CASSMFLAGGGSEQFF. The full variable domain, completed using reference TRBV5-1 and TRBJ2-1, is KAGVTQTPRYLIKTRGQQVTLSCSPISGHRSVSWYQQTPGQGLQFLFEYFSETQRNKGNFPGRFSGRQFSNSRSEMNVSTLELGDSALYLCASSMFLAGGGSEQFFGPGTRLTVL.

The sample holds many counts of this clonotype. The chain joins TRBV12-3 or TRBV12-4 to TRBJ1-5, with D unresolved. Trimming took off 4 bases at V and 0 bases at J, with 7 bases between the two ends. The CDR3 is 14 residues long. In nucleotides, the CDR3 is TGTGCCAGCAGTTCCATCCATAGCAATCAGCCCCAGCATTTT. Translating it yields CASSSIHSNQPQHF.

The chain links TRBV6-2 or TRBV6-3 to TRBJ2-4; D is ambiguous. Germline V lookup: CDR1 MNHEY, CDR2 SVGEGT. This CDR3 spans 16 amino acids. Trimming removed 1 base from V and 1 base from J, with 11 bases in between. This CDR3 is CASSYLKQKAKNIQYF. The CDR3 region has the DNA TGTGCCAGCAGTTACTTAAAGCAGAAGGCCAAAAACATTCAGTACTTC.